This entry features one T cell receptor (beta chain) sequence. The antigen it recognizes is unknown. One base away there is no much larger clone; base qualities are not given. These data are taken from a study of cytomegalovirus exposure and HLA in healthy donors (dated by TCRdb to about 2017). Looking at the study overall: An earlier analysis of approximately 640 of the donors reported 250 to 300 Gb of sequence data and 100 million to 140 million unique TCR beta sequences from around 200 million T cells. The study aimed to test whether cataloging public T cell receptors could reveal signatures of past pathogen exposure. Rather than using new phenotypic data, the later analysis identified candidate immune exposures from TCR beta sequences and from how often those sequences occurred across donors. Donor age, sex, ethnicity and CMV serostatus were compiled together with the repertoire data. About 330 gigabases of sequencing data and around 80 million unique TCR sequences made up an early release that covered 640 HLA-typed donors. To decide whether each TCR beta V gene segment behaved as functional or pseudogenic, an earlier analysis of nearly 600 of the donors relied on high-throughput TCR beta sequencing. A handful of DR-DQ haplotypes were handled as single units for association and clustering because linkage in the cohort was strong. Among roughly 400 genotyped donors of the cohort, an average of about 220,000 unique TCR beta nucleotide sequences was sequenced per donor, of which roughly 18% were non-productive. A later analysis re-examined previously published TCR beta repertoires from over 500 donors and added high-resolution HLA genotyping to investigate patterns of TCR occurrence. A separate validation cohort of 100 to 150 different subjects was used in addition to the roughly 700-subject first cohort. All discovery cohort repertoires had been generated using a single sequencing platform. The study profiled the T cell repertoires of 666 subjects by immunosequencing and related them to cytomegalovirus serostatus. A later genetic analysis used genome-wide SNP genotypes for about three fifths of the roughly 700 donors, treating that subset as a discovery cohort. Of the 350 to 400 genotyped donors, 65% to 90% fell in the genetic ancestry cluster associated with self-reported Caucasian donors. HLA typing included class I and class II loci at four-digit resolution. To predict cytomegalovirus infection status, the study brought together high-throughput TCR immunosequencing, statistical association of individual TCRs with disease status, and machine learning. Typing coverage differed by locus: A, B, C, DRB1 and DQB1 were typed in about 620-630 donors, DQA1 in around 500, DPA1 in nearly 610, and DPB1 in just under 480. What the study reported, not specific to this receptor: Immune exposure information for the cohort was limited to CMV serostatus. In a later analysis, most CMV-associated TCR beta chains were found to appear HLA-restricted, with HLA associations seemingly driven largely by CMV exposure. Because counts were too low, some 17 rarely observed V segments, including chromosome 9 orphons, were excluded from the earlier analysis of roughly 580 of the donors. An earlier analysis of several hundred of the donors showed that most TCR beta V segments appeared in productive rearrangements either about 87% or about 30% of the time, which broadly matched IMGT annotations. Three of the identified cytomegalovirus-associated TCR beta chains were confirmed in vitro to be specific for cytomegalovirus antigens. Several of the top co-occurrence clusters appeared to be linked to parvovirus B19, influenza, CMV and Epstein-Barr virus, according to a later analysis. The 87-base-pair reads could not distinguish some IMGT-functional V segments, including TRBV6-2 and TRBV6-3, so those segments were excluded. The study listed around 160 TCR beta chains as associated with cytomegalovirus. Presence/absence analyses assumed roughly uniform sequencing depth across donors, an assumption that may not hold. An association between a missense DCLRE1C variant and V-gene and J-gene trimming of TCR beta chains was found in a later genetic analysis and replicated in an independent cohort. When HLA alleles, especially DR and DQ, strongly co-occurred, TCR associations were difficult to assign to individual alleles. Correlated functional status among segregating V segments might reflect linkage disequilibrium, but an unknown experimental factor could not be ruled out. A cluster of highly shared sequence variants was judged likely to represent a technical artifact of the sequencing pipeline. Specific HLA alleles were associated with roughly 16,000 TCR beta sequences at a false discovery rate of 0.05 in a later analysis. According to a later genetic analysis, donors in an Asian-associated ancestry cluster had fewer N-insertions in productive TCRs than the approximately 670-donor mean. Compared with equally common non-associated chains, HLA-associated TCR beta chains in a later analysis were more clonally expanded and had lower generation probabilities. In a later analysis, TCR association rates were found to vary across HLA loci, with the most associated TCRs seen for DRB1 alleles and the fewest for HLA-C alleles. Cytomegalovirus status was reported to be diagnosed by the classifier with high specificity and sensitivity in both the original and validation cohorts. Because some donors lacked HLA typing at each locus, the association tests relied only on the typed subset. The cohort was sequenced for TCR beta chains only, and without alpha or paired-chain data the features that could be detected were limited. While some public TCRs were present in many individuals, most TCR sequences turned up only very rarely across donors. It was suggested by the authors that the approach could potentially be generalized to other disease states and immunological phenotypes. A further reported finding was that TCR beta sequences accurately predicted the HLA-A and HLA-B alleles for most subjects in the first cohort.

In total, approximately 610 healthy bone marrow donors made up the cohort. At the time of sampling, every cohort member was nominally healthy, though immune exposures that went unrecorded were likely present. The donor was CMV seropositive and was included in the group of 250 to 350 seropositive cohort members. Each donor provided a peripheral blood sample, and peripheral blood mononuclear cells were used for TCR beta sequencing. Genomic DNA extraction from the blood cell samples was performed with the Qiagen DNeasy Blood Extraction Kit. CDR1 and CDR2, per the germline V gene, are MDHEN and SYDVKM. Spanning cysteine to phenylalanine, the CDR3 consists of 17 amino acids. Only the CDR3 region is kept as DNA, spanning 51 bases read in frame from base 1. Trimmed from V: 3 bases; trimmed from J: 3 bases; junction bases lacking a gene match: 12. Library preparation used the immunoSEQ multiplex PCR assay. For the multiplex PCR, a mixture combining 60 forward primers for TCR Vbeta segments and 13 reverse primers for TCR Jbeta segments was used. Amplification of the CDR3 region of rearranged TCR beta genes was performed with a multiplex PCR assay on genomic DNA. Amplified TCR beta libraries were sequenced as 87-base-pair reads on the Illumina HiSeq System. On the study's bioinformatics: A later analysis counted tens of millions of unique TCR beta chains across the 670 or so repertoires, and approximately 11 million of these chains were shared by at least two donors. A nearest-neighbor algorithm error-corrected the raw reads and collapsed the reads into unique sequences, merging closely related sequences to remove PCR and sequencing errors. CDR3 sequences were aligned to IMGT reference sequences to assign V, D and J gene segments. For a sequence to be retained, a match of at least six nucleotides to both a V gene segment and a J gene segment was required. A rearrangement was called productive if the CDR3 had no stop codons and remained in frame with V and J, and every other rearrangement was called non-productive. CDR3 was defined according to IMGT convention as the region running from the second conserved V-encoded cysteine to the conserved J-encoded phenylalanine. In an earlier analysis of more than 550 of the donors, sequences lacking an unambiguous match to a single V gene segment were excluded. An earlier analysis of several hundred of the donors called V segments functional above 56.7% productive rearrangements and segregating when the between-donor standard deviation exceeded 5%. A statistical classification framework was developed to diagnose cytomegalovirus status using the catalog of TCR beta chain sequences. V and J gene assignment, in a later analysis, came from comparing TCR nucleotide sequences with IMGT/GENE-DB human TR gene sequences. Using the TCRdist pipeline, a later analysis assigned CDR3 sequences along with most-parsimonious VDJ recombination scenarios. In a later analysis, every TCR beta chain was defined by the combination of its CDR3 amino acid sequence and its V-gene family, and reads without a unique V-gene family were dropped. As a way to deal with suspected cross-contamination and a sequencing artifact, a later analysis dropped 450 to 700 nucleotide sequences that were highly shared and had low generation probability. In a later analysis, a clonal expansion index for each public chain was calculated from normalized within-repertoire ranks of inferred template counts. Generation probabilities in a later analysis came from a VDJ recombination model fitted to out-of-frame rearrangements, and those results were checked against IGoR. In a later analysis, TCR-TCR, TCR-HLA and TCR-CMV co-occurrence was scored with hypergeometric tests, and a repertoire-size bias correction was applied to TCR pairs. A later analysis estimated false discovery rates by permuting HLA or CMV assignments 20 times. In a later analysis, co-occurring TCRs were grouped with DBSCAN, and TCRdist sequence similarity was added when clustering was performed within HLA-allele-positive subsets. Co-occurrence clustering excluded repertoires with fewer than 30,000 or more than 120,000 public chains, plus five with anomalous nucleotide sharing. TCRdb provides this immuneACCESS table in a form limited to in-frame rearrangements. Some clones are lacking; in checked studies, under half of them reflect an unresolved V gene, and why the rest are absent is not known. The V and J calls and clone size are taken from that table; D and trimming were inferred from the DNA. The sample records around 190,000 clones, roughly 80% of which are singletons. 2.5% to 3.5% of the sample is held by the ten biggest clonotypes.

This sequence originates from a woman between 25 and 40 years old in good health and CMV-seropositive. Sequenced material: PBMCs. The chain uses TRBV28 and TRBJ2-7, with 9 bases in between that match TRBD2. The DNA is TGTGCCAGCAGTTTTCGAGGGGTGGGGCGGGAGGGCTACGAGCAGTACTTC. Its translation reads: CASSFRGVGREGYEQYF.